The clone carrying this T cell receptor (beta chain) was seen a single time. Antigen unknown. This sample stems from a study of T-cell reconstitution after alpha-beta-depleted transplantation in children. A TCRbeta library incorporating unique molecular identifiers was prepared. MiXCR, run by TCRdb on the PCR reads, gives a single entry per CDR3 protein. The data contain 900,000 or so distinct CDR3 sequences, approximately 15% of them singletons. Findings and limits, study-wide: Newly generated T cells supplied most T-cell counts and diversity one year post-transplant. Day-60 TCRbeta diversity that was high in some patients was derived from surviving recipient T cells and thymic progenitors. Several hundred rapidly expanded clones from non-depleted graft cells reportedly supplied alpha-beta T cells about two months post-transplant.

Material: PBMCs, mostly from graft donor cells, obtained 360 days after TCRalphabeta/CD19-depleted stem cell transplant. The TCR sequence derives from a male patient between 10 and 17 years old who had a stem cell transplant for acute lymphoblastic leukemia, so the T cells may come from the graft donor.

The CDR3 spells CASSRNVNTEAFF. The CDR3 DNA is TGTGCCAGCAGTCGAAATGTGAACACTGAAGCTTTCTTT. This sequence joins TRBV7-3 and TRBJ1-1, with no clear D. Trimming pared 6 bases from V and 0 bases from J, leaving 8 bases between. Germline V lookup: CDR1 SGHTA, CDR2 FQGTGA. The CDR3 totals 13 residues.